This TCR beta chain was profiled in a study of Tregs in tolerant kidney transplant recipients (dated by TCRdb to between 2017 and 2020). Context from the whole study: Related donors were used in the transplants with nonmyeloablative bone marrow transplantation, and mixed chimerism was transient in the human trials. TCRbeta sequencing was used in the study to identify donor-specific regulatory T cells before combined kidney and bone marrow transplantation, and the identified cells were then tracked after transplant. Here is what the overall study found, with its caveats: The most biologically relevant and donor-specific TCRbeta repertoire appeared to be identified by expanding Tregs with activated donor B cells. Biological reproducibility was not directly assessed, although technical replication error appeared to be minimal. Because only a small number of patients were included, the study had limitations, and the results will need to be validated in larger populations as well as under other immunosuppression protocols. Because the PCR primers were changed over time for some patients, nucleotide-level comparison could not be performed across the samples from those patients. In tolerant patients, the expansion of donor-specific Tregs was greater than global Treg expansion, suggesting that the expansion was antigen-driven rather than nonspecific.

For TCRbeta CDR3 sequencing, genomic DNA was extracted from sorted cells using the QIAGEN DNeasy Blood and Tissue Kit. High-throughput TCRbeta CDR3 sequencing, which included PCR amplification with bias correction and internal controls, was done commercially through immunoSEQ. From the authors' description of their analysis: Unique productive TCRbeta sequences were defined by CDR3 nucleotide sequence where primers matched, and otherwise by CDR3 amino acid sequence together with Vbeta and Jbeta genes. To correct sorting error, sequences shared between sorted populations at a frequency ratio of 2:1 or less were removed; the rest were assigned to the higher population. A sequence was defined as donor-reactive if the sequence was expanded at least 5-fold in CFSE-low cells compared with unstimulated cells and had a frequency of at least 0.01% in CFSE-low cells. Jensen-Shannon divergence, calculated on the top 100 TCRbeta sequences ranked by frequency, was used to quantify repertoire divergence. For samples with multiple sequencing runs, sorting error was corrected in each run separately before the runs were combined. TCRdb re-hosts the immuneACCESS table, in-frame sequences only. Its copies lack some clones; in the studies checked, an unresolved V gene accounts for under half of them, and the cause for the rest is not known. That table furnishes V, J and clone size, whereas the DNA furnished D and trimming. The sample data list approximately 100,000 clones, and roughly 93% of these were observed just once. Of the sample, about 0.45% is held by the ten largest clones.

Per the publication, the time point label means: blood sample drawn before combined kidney and bone marrow transplant. Thawed PBMCs were FACS-sorted into unstimulated Tregs (CD4+CD25+CD127-), CD4+ non-Tregs (CD4+CD25-), CD4 cells and CD8 cells. The patients were several recipients of combined kidney and bone marrow transplants from the ITN036ST trial, and samples were available only from these trial subjects. Healthy control blood was processed by Ficoll density gradient to PBMCs and cryopreserved; patient PBMCs were collected before and after transplant. In regard to this clone: This clone's antigen is unknown. Base qualities are not at hand, and no much larger clone is one base apart.

CDR1 and CDR2, per the germline V gene, are SGHRS and YFSETQ. There are 13 amino acids in the CDR3, from cysteine to phenylalanine inclusive. The sequence is cut down to CDR3 DNA, 39 bases in frame from base 1. V loses 0 bases of germline sequence and J loses 5 bases, and the interval between the two ends is 8 bases. The chain couples TRBV5-1 to TRBJ2-5; the D gene is perhaps TRBD2, on 5 matching bases. The receptor was isolated from a human donor who received a combined kidney and bone marrow transplant. The material was CD4+ T cells from blood, obtained before the transplant. The CDR3 reads as follows: CASSLGQRETQYF. The bases read TGCGCCAGCAGCTTGGGCCAGCGGGAGACCCAGTACTTC. Joined to the reference TRBV5-1 and TRBJ2-5 proteins, this CDR3 gives the full variable domain: KAGVTQTPRYLIKTRGQQVTLSCSPISGHRSVSWYQQTPGQGLQFLFEYFSETQRNKGNFPGRFSGRQFSNSRSEMNVSTLELGDSALYLCASSLGQRETQYFGPGTRLLVL.